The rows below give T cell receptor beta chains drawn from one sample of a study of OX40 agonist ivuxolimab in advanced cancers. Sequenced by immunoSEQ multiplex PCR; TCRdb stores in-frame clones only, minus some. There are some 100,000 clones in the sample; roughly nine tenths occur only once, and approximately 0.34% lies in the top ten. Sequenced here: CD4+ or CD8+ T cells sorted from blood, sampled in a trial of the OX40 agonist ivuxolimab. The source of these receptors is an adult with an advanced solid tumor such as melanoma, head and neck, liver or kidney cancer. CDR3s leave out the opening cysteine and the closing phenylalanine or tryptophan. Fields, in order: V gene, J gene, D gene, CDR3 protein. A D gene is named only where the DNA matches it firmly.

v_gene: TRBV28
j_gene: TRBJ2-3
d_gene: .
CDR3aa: ASSHRGASTDTQY

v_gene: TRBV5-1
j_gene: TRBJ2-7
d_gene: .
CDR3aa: ASSERTQTYEQY

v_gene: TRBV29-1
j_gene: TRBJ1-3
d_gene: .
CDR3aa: SAKTYGNTIY

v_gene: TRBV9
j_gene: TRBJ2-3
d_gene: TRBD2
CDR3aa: ASSVVPGGPSDTQY

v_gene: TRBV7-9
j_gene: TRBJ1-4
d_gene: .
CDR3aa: ASRASNEKLF

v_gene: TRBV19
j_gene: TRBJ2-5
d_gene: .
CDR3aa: ASSIGGSGASRETQY

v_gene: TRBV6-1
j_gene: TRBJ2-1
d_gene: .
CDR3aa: ASSEAILGRNEQF

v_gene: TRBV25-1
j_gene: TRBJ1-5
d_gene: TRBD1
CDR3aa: ASRNPGGVEGGNQPQH

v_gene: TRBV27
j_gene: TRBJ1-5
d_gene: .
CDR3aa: ASRPGGPGNQPQH

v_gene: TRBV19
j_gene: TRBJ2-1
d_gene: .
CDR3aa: ASSRGSYNEQF

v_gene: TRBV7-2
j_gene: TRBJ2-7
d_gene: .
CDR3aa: ASSLGTMYEQY

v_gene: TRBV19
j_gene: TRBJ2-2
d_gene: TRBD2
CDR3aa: ASSRRTSGRRYGGELF

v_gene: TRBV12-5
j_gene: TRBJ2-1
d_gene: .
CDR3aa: ASGTIEGQRLF

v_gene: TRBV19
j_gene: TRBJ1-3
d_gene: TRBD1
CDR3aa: ASSPAIVGQGASLGNTIY

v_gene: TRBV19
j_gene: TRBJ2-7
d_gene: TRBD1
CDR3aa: ASSRQGSGEQY

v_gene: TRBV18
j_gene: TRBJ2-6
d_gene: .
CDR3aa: ASSPGGANVLT

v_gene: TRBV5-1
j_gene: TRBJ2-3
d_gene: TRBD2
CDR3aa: ASSISGRATDTQY

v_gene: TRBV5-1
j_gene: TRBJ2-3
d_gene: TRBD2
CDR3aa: ASSLEVSGRLGTDTQY

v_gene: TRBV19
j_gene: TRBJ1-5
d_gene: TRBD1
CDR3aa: ASSPGQGNQPQH

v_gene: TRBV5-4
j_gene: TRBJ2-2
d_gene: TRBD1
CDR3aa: ASSQQGADTGELF

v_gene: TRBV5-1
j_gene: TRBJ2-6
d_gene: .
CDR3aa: ASSFYSGANVLT

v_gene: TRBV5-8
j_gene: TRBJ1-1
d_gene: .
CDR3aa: ASSFVRGYTEAF

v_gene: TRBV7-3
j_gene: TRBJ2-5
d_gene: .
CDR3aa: ASSLKVRGAWETQY

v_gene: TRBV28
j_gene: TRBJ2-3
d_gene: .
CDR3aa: ASSWGRLTETDTQY

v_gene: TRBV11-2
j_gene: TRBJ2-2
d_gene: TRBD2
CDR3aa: ASSSFRTSGPDTGELF

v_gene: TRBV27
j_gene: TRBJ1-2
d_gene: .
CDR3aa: ASSLSGFHYGYT

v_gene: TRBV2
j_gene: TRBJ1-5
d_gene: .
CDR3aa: ASSNGYNQPQH

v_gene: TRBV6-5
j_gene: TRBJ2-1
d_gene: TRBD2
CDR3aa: ASSLPGLAVNEQF

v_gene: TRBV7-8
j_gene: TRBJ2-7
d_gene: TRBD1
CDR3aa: ASSFGTAYEQY

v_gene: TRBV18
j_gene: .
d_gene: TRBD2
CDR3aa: ASSPTSGSGNEQY

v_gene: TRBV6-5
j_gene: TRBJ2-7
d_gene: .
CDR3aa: ASSTPGVGRYEQY

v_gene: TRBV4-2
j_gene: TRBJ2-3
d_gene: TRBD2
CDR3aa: ASSQEATAGGGDTQY

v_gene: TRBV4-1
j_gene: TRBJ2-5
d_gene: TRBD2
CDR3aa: ASSQLGLAAETQY

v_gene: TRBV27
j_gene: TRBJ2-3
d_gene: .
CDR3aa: ASSLPPPAHTQY

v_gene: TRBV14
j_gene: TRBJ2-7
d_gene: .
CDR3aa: ASSQDQISYEQY

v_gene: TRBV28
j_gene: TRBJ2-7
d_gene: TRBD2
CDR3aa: ASGLAGGTYEQY

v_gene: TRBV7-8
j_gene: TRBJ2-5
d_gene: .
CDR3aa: ASSLDLGSRSQY

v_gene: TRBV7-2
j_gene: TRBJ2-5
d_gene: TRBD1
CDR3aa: ASRLDRGLQTQY

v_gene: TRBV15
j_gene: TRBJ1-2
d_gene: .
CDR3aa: ATTLDRSGYT

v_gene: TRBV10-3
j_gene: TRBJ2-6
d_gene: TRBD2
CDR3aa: AISVGLAGVPGANVLT

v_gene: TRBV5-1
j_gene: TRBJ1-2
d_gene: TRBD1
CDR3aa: ASRSGTGGANYGYT

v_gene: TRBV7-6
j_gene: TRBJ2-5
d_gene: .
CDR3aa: ASSLSPLVAETQY